A single sample gave rise to the 30 T cell receptor beta chains below, sequenced in a study of brain T cells in children with intractable seizures. As for time point: blood from clinic visit 5 months post-surgery; TSC patient then seizure free. This table comes from immunoSEQ multiplex PCR, and its TCRdb copy is limited to in-frame clones, with some not included. Seen here are hundreds of thousands of clones, over 90% observed once, and the top ten hold 4.5% to 7%. The sample in question was peripheral blood, obtained about 5 months after surgery. Receptor source: a boy under two years old with tuberous sclerosis and intractable seizures.

This clone was counted a few times. In DNA, the CDR3 is TGTGCCACCAGTGATCAAGGGCGATCCTACAATGAGCAGTTCTTC. This encodes CATSDQGRSYNEQFF. The chain uses TRBV24-1 and TRBJ2-1; D is unresolved. Germline CDR1 and CDR2: KGHDR and SFDVKD. The V end was cut by 3 bases, the J end by 1 base, with 9 bases between. This CDR3 is 15 amino acids long.

The genes are TRBV6-1 and TRBJ2-7; 7 bases are a match to TRBD1. Germline V lookup: CDR1 MNHNS, CDR2 SASEGT. V shed 4 bases, J shed 5 bases, and the junction held 14 bases outside the gene matches. This CDR3 region has 16 residues. CDR3 residues: CASSAKAADRVDEQYF. As DNA, the CDR3 is TGTGCCAGCAGTGCCAAGGCGGCCGACAGGGTCGACGAGCAGTACTTC.

The chain recombines TRBV4-1 with TRBJ1-5, with 9 bases aligning to TRBD1. Germline assignment: CDR1 MGHRA and CDR2 YSYEKL. V lost 1 base, J lost 6 bases, and 10 bases stayed unmatched. CDR3 length equals 17 residues. The CDR3 reads CASSQGMGQGSIQPQHF. The CDR3 DNA reads as TGCGCCAGCAGCCAAGGAATGGGACAGGGTTCAATTCAGCCCCAGCATTTT.

V and J are TRBV30 and TRBJ2-2, with TRBD2 matching 13 bases. V was clipped by 7 bases and J by 5 bases; unmatched bases: 16. Germline V gene lookup returns CDR1 GTSNPN and CDR2 SVGIG (reference sequence). The CDR3 covers 18 residues. The CDR3 is CAYPGVLAGGGSTGELFF. CDR3 coding DNA: TGTGCCTACCCTGGAGTACTAGCGGGAGGGGGAAGTACCGGGGAGCTGTTTTTT.

This rearrangement joins TRBV23-1 to TRBJ1-4; 8 nucleotides agree with TRBD1. Being an ORF, TRBV23-1 has a function that is uncertain. The CDR3 is 16 amino acids. V was clipped by 4 bases and J by 3 bases; unmatched bases: 7. CDR3 protein: CASSPRTDRANEKLFF. CDR3 nucleotides: TGCGCCAGCAGTCCTCGGACGGACAGGGCTAATGAAAAACTGTTTTTT.

The chain carries TRBV7-9 and TRBJ2-7, with 10 bases aligning to TRBD1. With 4 bases clipped from V and 5 bases from J, the junction kept 5 bases outside the gene matches. CDR3 length: 14 residues. The V gene's germline CDR1 is SEHNR and CDR2 FQNEAQ (reference sequence). The CDR3: CASSWTGQGDEQYF. The CDR3 DNA reads TGTGCCAGCAGCTGGACCGGACAGGGGGACGAGCAGTACTTC.

The rearrangement joins TRBV19 to TRBJ1-1, with a possible D match to TRBD1 (5 bases). Trimming stripped 4 bases from V and 0 bases from J, with 18 bases between. This CDR3 spans 17 amino acids. Germline CDR1 and CDR2: LNHDA and SQIVND (reference sequence). CDR3 in amino acids: CASSKFGTGDLNTEAFF. DNA for the CDR3: TGTGCCAGTAGTAAGTTCGGGACGGGGGATTTGAACACTGAAGCTTTCTTT.

The chain is built from TRBV19 and TRBJ2-1; TRBD2 aligns across 7 bases. From germline, CDR1 is LNHDA and CDR2 SQIVND (reference sequence). The CDR3 runs to 14 residues. V lost 6 bases, J lost 2 bases, and 4 bases stayed unmatched. The CDR3 loop is CASRSAGAYNEQFF. The CDR3, as DNA: TGTGCCAGTAGGTCGGCGGGGGCCTACAATGAGCAGTTCTTC.

The DNA for the CDR3 is TGTGCCAGCAGTTCCTCAGGGACAAGCTATGGCTACACCTTC. Protein product: CASSSSGTSYGYTF. The V and J genes are TRBV6-5 and TRBJ1-2; D is possibly TRBD1 (6 bases). V lost 4 bases, J lost 4 bases, and 13 bases lay in between. The CDR3 runs to 14 residues. Germline CDR1 and CDR2: MNHEY and SVGAGI.

This clone has only a few counts. V is TRBV28 and J is TRBJ1-2; D is unresolved. CDR3 size: 14 residues. Trimming took 6 bases from V and 0 from J, leaving 11 bases between them. Germline CDR1 and CDR2: MDHEN and SYDVKM. CDR3 sequence (DNA): TGTGCCAGCAGCCTCTATCCTTCTAACTATGGCTACACCTTC. Translation gives CASSLYPSNYGYTF.

This clone was detected only once. The chain uses TRBV2 and TRBJ2-3; no firm D call. The germline CDR1 and CDR2 sequences are SNHLY and FYNNEI. The CDR3 is 12 amino acids. Trimming left V 7 bases short and J 2 bases short, with 7 bases between. In nucleotides, the CDR3 is TGTGCCAGCACTTACTCCACAGATACGCAGTATTTT. Translating gives CASTYSTDTQYF.

V and J are TRBV6-2 or TRBV6-3 and TRBJ2-7; 8 bases are a match to TRBD2. J lost 2 bases, V lost 4 bases, and 10 bases had no gene match. Germline CDR1 reads MNHEY; CDR2 reads SVGEGT. The CDR3 contains 16 residues. Here the CDR3 DNA reads TGTGCCAGCAGTTTGAACGTGCGACTAGCGACCTACGAGCAGTACTTC. This codes for CASSLNVRLATYEQYF.

The chain has TRBV6-1 and TRBJ2-5; D could derive from TRBD1 or TRBD2 (5 bases each). The CDR3 is 15 amino acids. Trimming cost V 1 base and J 6 bases, with 15 bases left between them. Germline values: CDR1 MNHNS, CDR2 SASEGT. CDR3 in DNA: TGTGCCAGCAGTGAAGGTTACCCGGGACGCAAGACCCAGTACTTC. Amino acids: CASSEGYPGRKTQYF.

The rearrangement links TRBV27 to TRBJ1-1; no definite D call. Germline V gene data show CDR1 as MNHEY and CDR2 as SMNVEV (reference sequence). Between the trimmed V and J ends, which lost 8 bases and 2 bases, there was a span of 12 bases. This CDR3 comprises 13 residues. CDR3 loop: CASRHHGNTEAFF. The CDR3 DNA sequence: TGTGCCAGCCGCCATCACGGCAACACTGAAGCTTTCTTT.

The chain recombines TRBV18 with TRBJ1-4; no firm D call. Trimming cost V 1 base and J 10 bases, with 7 bases left between them. The germline V gene encodes CDR1 KGHSH and CDR2 LQKENI. CDR3 length: 12 amino acids. The CDR3 DNA follows: TGTGCCAGCTCACCACAGGAGGGAAAACTGTTTTTT. The encoded protein is CASSPQEGKLFF. Complete variable domain (other parts from reference TRBV18 and TRBJ1-4): NAGVMQNPRHLVRRRGQEARLRCSPMKGHSHVYWYRQLPEEGLKFMVYLQKENIIDESGMPKERFSAEFPKEGPSILRIQQVVRGDSAAYFCASSPQEGKLFFGSGTQLSVL.

The chain couples TRBV3-1 (or the pseudogene TRBV3-2) to TRBJ2-4; TRBD1 matches at 7 bases. Germline-derived CDR1 and CDR2 are LGHDT and YNNKEL (reference sequence). The CDR3 contains 13 residues. V gave up 3 bases and J gave up 4 bases; unmatched junction bases: 0. CDR3 in DNA: TGTGCCAGCAGCCAGGGACAGAAAAACATTCAGTACTTC. Protein product: CASSQGQKNIQYF.

The CDR3 sequence: CASNSKRGGDTQYF. The CDR3 nucleotides read TGTGCCAGCAACTCGAAGCGAGGGGGAGATACGCAGTATTTT. The chain links TRBV7-8 to TRBJ2-3; D might be TRBD1 (6 bases). Trimming cost V 7 bases and J 5 bases, with 16 bases left between them. The CDR3 extends over 14 amino acids. Germline CDR1 is SGHVS and CDR2 is FQNEAQ.

The chain joins TRBV5-8 to TRBJ1-4, with a tentative D call TRBD1 (6 bases). CDR1 SGHTS and CDR2 YDEGEE come from the germline V gene. The V gene lost 4 bases and the J gene lost 8 bases, with 15 bases spanning the gap. The CDR3 is 14 amino acids. CDR3 in amino acids: CASSHRVIEEKLFF. The CDR3 DNA follows: TGTGCCAGCAGCCACAGGGTGATAGAAGAAAAACTGTTTTTT.

The chain links TRBV3-1 (or the pseudogene TRBV3-2) to TRBJ2-1, with TRBD2 matching 15 bases. The germline CDR1 and CDR2 sequences are LGHDT and YNNKEL (reference sequence). CDR3 length: 15 residues. Trimming at V came to 5 bases and at J to 8 bases, leaving 4 bases not matched to a gene. Written as DNA, the CDR3 is TGTGCCAGCAGCTGGACTAGCGGGAGGGCCCATGAGCAGTTCTTC. Its protein product is CASSWTSGRAHEQFF.

This clone showed up just once. The chain joins TRBV2 to TRBJ1-5; TRBD1 matches at 8 bases. The CDR3 sequence is 14 residues long. Per the germline V gene, CDR1 is SNHLY and CDR2 is FYNNEI. The V and J ends lost 7 bases and 3 bases, in that order; junction bases with no gene match: 5. DNA for the CDR3: TGTGCCAGCACCAAGGACAGGGTCAATCAGCCCCAGCATTTT. It codes for CASTKDRVNQPQHF. Supplemented by reference TRBV2 and TRBJ1-5, the full variable domain reads EPEVTQTPSHQVTQMGQEVILRCVPISNHLYFYWYRQILGQKVEFLVSFYNNEISEKSEIFDDQFSVERPDGSNFTLKIRSTKLEDSAMYFCASTKDRVNQPQHFGDGTRLSIL.

The chain joins TRBV2 to TRBJ2-1, with TRBD2 identical over 10 bases. J lost 0 bases, V lost 6 bases, and 5 bases had no gene match. There are 16 residues in the CDR3. Germline assignment: CDR1 SNHLY and CDR2 FYNNEI. CDR3 coding DNA: TGTGCCAGCAGAGGACTAGCGGACGACTCCTACAATGAGCAGTTCTTC. Protein: CASRGLADDSYNEQFF.

The chain links TRBV27 to TRBJ1-4; a weak D match, TRBD1 (6 bases). Trimming removed 2 bases from V and 2 bases from J, with 9 bases in between. This CDR3 comprises 15 residues. Germline V gene lookup returns CDR1 MNHEY and CDR2 SMNVEV (reference sequence). CDR3 loop: CASSLRGGTNEKLFF. In DNA, the CDR3 is TGTGCCAGCAGTTTACGCGGGGGCACTAATGAAAAACTGTTTTTT. The variable domain in full, completed from reference TRBV27 and TRBJ1-4, reads EAQVTQNPRYLITVTGKKLTVTCSQNMNHEYMSWYRQDPGLGLRQIYYSMNVEVTDKGDVPEGYKVSRKEKRNFPLILESPSPNQTSLYFCASSLRGGTNEKLFFGSGTQLSVL.

This sequence joins TRBV13 and TRBJ1-1; TRBD1 matches at 11 bases. With 5 bases clipped from V and 8 bases from J, the junction kept 10 bases outside the gene matches. The CDR3 covers 15 residues. Germline V CDR1 and CDR2: PRHDT, FYEKMQ (reference sequence). CDR3 coding DNA: TGTGCCAGCAGCCCAAAACCCGGGACAGGGGGGGAAGCTTTCTTT. Protein sequence: CASSPKPGTGGEAFF. The full variable domain, with the rest looked up from reference TRBV13 and TRBJ1-1, is AAGVIQSPRHLIKEKRETATLKCYPIPRHDTVYWYQQGPGQDPQFLISFYEKMQSDKGSIPDRFSAQQFSDYHSELNMSSLELGDSALYFCASSPKPGTGGEAFFGQGTRLTVV.

This clone was found once. This rearrangement joins TRBV12-5 to TRBJ1-2; a weak D match, TRBD1 (6 bases). The germline V gene has CDR1 LGHNT and CDR2 FRNRAP. The V end was cut by 7 bases, the J end by 3 bases, with 15 bases between. The CDR3 length is 14 residues. Written as DNA, the CDR3 is TGTGCTAGTGCCCCACAGGGCCGAGACTATGGCTACACCTTC. Its translation is CASAPQGRDYGYTF.

For the CDR3, the DNA is TGTGCCAGCAGCTCCACTACCCGGGGGGGAACGAATAGCAATCAGCCCCAGCATTTT. Its translation is CASSSTTRGGTNSNQPQHF. V usage is TRBV7-9 and J usage is TRBJ1-5; D possibly corresponds to TRBD1 (5 bases). V lost 4 bases to trimming and J lost 0 bases, with 22 bases between them. The germline CDR1 and CDR2 sequences are SEHNR and FQNEAQ (reference sequence). The CDR3 sequence is 19 residues long.

The chain employs TRBV19 and TRBJ2-1; D gene unclear. CDR1 LNHDA and CDR2 SQIVND come from the germline V gene (reference sequence). Trimming took 4 bases from V and 1 from J, leaving 11 bases between them. CDR3 size: 15 residues. The CDR3 DNA follows: TGTGCCAGTAGTAGGGGATTCCCTTCCTACAATGAGCAGTTCTTC. Encoded protein: CASSRGFPSYNEQFF.

This chain connects TRBV24-1 to TRBJ2-5; D remains ambiguous. The germline V gene encodes CDR1 KGHDR and CDR2 SFDVKD. V lost 4 bases and J 5 bases, leaving 10 bases between the germline ends. The CDR3 covers 13 residues. CDR3 DNA: TGTGCCACCAGTGAACCGACCTTGGAGACCCAGTACTTC. Amino acid sequence: CATSEPTLETQYF.

As for this clone: This same CDR3 is encoded by further DNA sequences in the sample. The CDR3 loop is CASSLPYLNYEQYF. In DNA form, the CDR3 reads TGCGCCAGCAGCTTACCTTACCTTAACTACGAGCAGTACTTC. The chain uses TRBV5-1 and TRBJ2-7; no clear D. Looked up from germline, CDR1 is SGHRS and CDR2 is YFSETQ. The CDR3 sequence is 14 residues long. V lost 2 bases to trimming and J lost 3 bases, with 12 bases between them. The complete variable domain, with remaining parts taken from reference TRBV5-1 and TRBJ2-7, reads KAGVTQTPRYLIKTRGQQVTLSCSPISGHRSVSWYQQTPGQGLQFLFEYFSETQRNKGNFPGRFSGRQFSNSRSEMNVSTLELGDSALYLCASSLPYLNYEQYFGPGTRLTVT.

The rearrangement uses TRBV28 and TRBJ1-1, with D possibly TRBD1 on 5 matching bases. Germline V gives CDR1 MDHEN, CDR2 SYDVKM. The CDR3 runs to 14 residues. Trimming left V 7 bases short and J 4 bases short, with 16 bases between. As DNA, the CDR3 is TGTGCCAGCACCCCCGAGAGGGACTTCACTGAAGCTTTCTTT. Translating it yields CASTPERDFTEAFF.

This chain links TRBV7-3 with TRBJ1-1; tentatively, D is TRBD1 (5 bases). Germline CDR1 is SGHTA and CDR2 is FQGTGA. V was shortened by 5 bases and J by 3 bases, with 10 bases between the two germline ends. The CDR3 covers 13 residues. CDR3 DNA sequence: TGTGCCAGCAGCAGGAAAGGGGACACTGAAGCTTTCTTT. Translating gives CASSRKGDTEAFF.